The 8 T cell receptor beta chains presented below share a single source sample, sequenced in a study of early T cells in non-severe SARS-CoV-2 infection (dated by TCRdb to about 2021). Libraries were built with 5' RACE. TCRdb lists the instrument as NextSeq 500. TCRdb reanalyzed the raw reads on its own, using fastp at Q25 for trimming and MiXCR for clone calling, and kept in-frame beta chains. Each CDR3 protein appears once, grouped with its most common genes and DNA. The sample table holds roughly 45,000 distinct CDR3 sequences, of which about 4.1% were seen once. The top ten constitute around 6% of the sample. The sequencing sample was made of whole blood. These receptor sequences come from an adult who was a healthcare worker with PCR-confirmed SARS-CoV-2 infection or an uninfected control (not recorded which).

This clonotype was seen ten or more times. The chain recombines TRBV11-2 with TRBJ2-3; 9 bases align to TRBD2. V shed 5 bases, J shed 1 base, and the junction held 13 bases outside the gene matches. Germline CDR1 reads SGHAT; CDR2 reads FQNNGV. This CDR3 has 18 residues. The CDR3 nucleotides are TGTGCCAGCAGCCCCGTGATAGCGGGGGAACTCGGCACAGATACGCAGTATTTT. It encodes CASSPVIAGELGTDTQYF.

This clonotype has at least ten counts. This chain uses TRBV7-2 with TRBJ2-1; 7 bases agree with TRBD2. The V gene's germline CDR1 is SGHTA and CDR2 FQGNSA. The junction had 8 bases not matched to a gene; V was cut back by 3 bases and J by 6 bases. The CDR3 is 15 residues long. The CDR3 loop is CASSFDPRLANEQFF. The CDR3 coding sequence is TGTGCCAGCAGCTTCGATCCAAGACTAGCCAATGAGCAGTTCTTC.

The chain joins TRBV27 to TRBJ2-7, with D perhaps given as TRBD1 or TRBD2 (5 bases each). V dropped 4 bases and J dropped 6 bases, with 16 bases sitting between them. The CDR3 is 14 residues long. Germline V gives CDR1 MNHEY, CDR2 SMNVEV (reference sequence). The CDR3 DNA reads TGTGCCAGCAGTTATGGGGGACCTCCTGGCGAGCAGTACTTC. Translated, it gives CASSYGGPPGEQYF.

In this sample, this clonotype turned up a few times. The genes are TRBV28 and TRBJ2-1, with D maybe TRBD2 (5 bases). The germline V gene encodes CDR1 MDHEN and CDR2 SYDVKM. The CDR3 extends over 15 amino acids. V was shortened by 5 bases and J by 2 bases, with 13 bases between the two germline ends. The CDR3 protein is CASSGPSGTYNEQFF. As DNA, the CDR3 is TGTGCCAGCAGTGGCCCCTCGGGGACCTACAATGAGCAGTTCTTC.

Many counts were recorded for this clonotype. This rearrangement joins TRBV7-2 to TRBJ1-2, with D hard to call. V was cut by 1 base and J by 4 bases, with 10 bases left in between. Germline-derived CDR1 and CDR2 are SGHTA and FQGNSA. CDR3 length: 14 residues. CDR3: CASSLVGDSYGYTF. CDR3 bases: TGTGCCAGCAGCTTAGTCGGCGATTCCTATGGCTACACCTTC.

The genes are TRBV7-2 and TRBJ1-3; D is perhaps TRBD1 (6 bases). With 1 base removed from V and 0 bases from J, the gap between germline ends came to 13 bases. CDR1 is SGHTA, CDR2 FQGNSA, per germline. There are 17 residues in the CDR3. The CDR3 DNA reads TGTGCCAGCAGCTTAGTGGGGGCGCAAAGCTCTGGAAACACCATATATTTT. Translation gives CASSLVGAQSSGNTIYF.

At least ten counts were recorded for this clonotype. In DNA, the CDR3 is TGTGCCAGCAGCCAAGATTTCGCCGGGGGCACTGGAAACACCATATATTTT. As protein: CASSQDFAGGTGNTIYF. The chain combines TRBV3-1 with TRBJ1-3, with D possibly TRBD1 on 6 matching bases. This CDR3 is 17 amino acids long. V lost 0 bases, J lost 2 bases, and 14 bases lay in between. Germline V gives CDR1 LGHDT, CDR2 YNNKEL (reference sequence).

The sample holds many counts of this clonotype. The chain employs TRBV7-2 and TRBJ2-3; TRBD2 aligns across 7 bases. The CDR3 contains 16 residues. Germline values: CDR1 SGHTA, CDR2 FQGNSA. J was trimmed by 6 bases and V by 0 bases; bases with no gene match: 9. CDR3 amino acids: CASSLAGSGYVDTQYF. The CDR3 region has the DNA TGTGCCAGCAGCTTAGCGGGTAGCGGGTACGTCGATACGCAGTATTTT.